This T cell receptor beta chain comes out of a study of T-cell memory formation after mild COVID-19 (dated by TCRdb to the early 2020s). The study in broad terms: Most TCR sequence clusters were specific to one of the two donors. T-cell clones expanding and contracting after mild COVID-19 in a couple of donors were tracked by longitudinal TCRalpha and TCRbeta repertoire sequencing. The cohort comprised two young, previously healthy adult volunteers, one female and one male. Results and caveats for the whole study, not just this receptor: The study covered only a couple of mild cases, and larger cohorts including severe cases with pre-infection samples were considered necessary. Contracting CD4+ clones were found mainly in CM and EM memory subsets, while CD8+ clones were enriched in EMRA. Whether the second-wave clones peaking on day 37 were SARS-CoV-2 specific was not confirmed. Balanced CD4/CD8 phenotypes were observed for clones contracting from day 15 to 85, whereas a bias towards CD4+ was observed for a second wave of clones expanding from day 15 to 37. Some responding clones were detected in pre-infection memory, suggesting pre-existing cross-reactive memory T cells joined the SARS-CoV-2 response.

Trimming takes 2 bases off V and 6 bases off J; junction bases not matched to a gene: 7. The CDR3, cysteine through phenylalanine, is 16 amino acids long. CDR3 DNA only is kept here, 48 bases in frame from base 1. The germline V gene sets CDR1 to SGHTA and CDR2 to FQGNSA. A remark on this clonotype: The target of this receptor is not known. Base quality data are lacking; no much larger clone is found one base away.

Ficoll-Paque density gradient centrifugation was used to isolate PBMCs. TCRdb lists the instrument as Illumina NovaSeq 6000. TCRalpha and TCRbeta cDNA libraries were constructed by 5'RACE with constant-segment primers, with sample barcodes and unique molecular identifiers being introduced. Trizol reagent was used to extract RNA from every sample. Library amplification was performed in two PCR steps, and a second sample barcode and Illumina TruSeq adapters were introduced in the second step. Libraries were sequenced on an Illumina NovaSeq with 2 x 150 bp paired-end reads. In the original analysis: With migec v1.2.7, reads were demultiplexed and then collapsed into UMI-guided consensus sequences. Using mixcr v2.1.11, UMI consensuses were aligned to TRA and TRB V and J templates and then assembled into clonotypes. A clonotype was counted as expanded or contracted only when both edgeR and NoisET called the clonotype significant, with the noise models trained on biological replicates. For edgeR calls, the cutoffs were a false discovery rate-adjusted p below 0.01 and a log2 fold-change threshold of 1. As an exploratory analysis of dynamics, max-normalized trajectories of the 1000 most abundant clonotypes were examined by PCA with hierarchical clustering. The CD4 or CD8 phenotype of responding clones was assigned using the separately sequenced CD4+ and CD8+ repertoires. The public sequencing data were trimmed at Q25 with fastp and processed into clonotypes with MiXCR by TCRdb, which kept only in-frame beta chains. Rows are unified per CDR3 protein, each entry keeping the most common DNA and genes. The V and J calls and clone size come from TCRdb's table, not from the authors' own analysis. The sample contains some 600,000 distinct CDR3 sequences, roughly 17% of them found a single time. Around 8.1% of the sample is taken by the ten largest.

The sequence is built from TRBV7-2 and TRBJ2-1, and TRBD2 aligns with 10 junction nucleotides. The sample taken for sequencing was PBMCs or a T cell subset sorted from them (not recorded which). This clonotype was sampled from an adult woman who had mild COVID-19 (a few samples of this study predate the infection). The sample titles of this study are shuffled in the database, so cell type and time point are left out; the donor was told from shared clones. The CDR3 amino acid sequence is: CASSLFGPSGGNEQFF. The nucleotides are TGTGCCAGCAGCTTATTCGGGCCTAGCGGGGGCAATGAGCAGTTCTTC.